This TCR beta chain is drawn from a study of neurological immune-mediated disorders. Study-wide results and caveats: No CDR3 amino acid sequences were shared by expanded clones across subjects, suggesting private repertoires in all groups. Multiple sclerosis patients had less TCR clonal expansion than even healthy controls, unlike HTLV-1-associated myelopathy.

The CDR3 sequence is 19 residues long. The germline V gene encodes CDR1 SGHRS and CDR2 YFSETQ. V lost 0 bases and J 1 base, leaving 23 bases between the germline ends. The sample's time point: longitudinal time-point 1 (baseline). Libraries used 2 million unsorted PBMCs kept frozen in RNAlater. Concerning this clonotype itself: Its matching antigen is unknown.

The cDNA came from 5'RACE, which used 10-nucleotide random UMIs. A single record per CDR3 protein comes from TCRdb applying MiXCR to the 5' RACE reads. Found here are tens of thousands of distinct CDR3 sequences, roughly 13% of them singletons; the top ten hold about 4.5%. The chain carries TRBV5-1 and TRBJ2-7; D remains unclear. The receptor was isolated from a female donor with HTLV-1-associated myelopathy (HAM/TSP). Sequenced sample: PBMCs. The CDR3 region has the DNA TGCGCCAGCAGCTTGGATACCCGGGCCCTGGACGGAAAATCCTACGAGCAGTACTTC. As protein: CASSLDTRALDGKSYEQYF.